This T cell receptor (beta chain) was captured by sequencing in a study of blood T cell repertoires in COVID-19 (dated by TCRdb to 2020 to 2022). Regarding the research as a whole: The collaborator samples originated in the United States, Italy and Spain and spanned the acute and convalescent phases of COVID-19. Subjects who had been exposed to COVID-19, were actively infected with it, or had recovered from it provided the deeply sampled blood TCRbeta repertoires that made up the dataset. Samples came from the ongoing ImmuneRACE study (first 160 participants) plus 1,254 subjects from 6 global collaborators. A freely available public database, intended as a resource for researchers studying the immune response to SARS-CoV-2, is where the repertoires were released. The material from the prospective study consisted of cDNA or gDNA derived from T cells, B-cell-depleted T cells, or PBMCs. The sample metadata nearly always contained a de-identified subject ID, COVID-19 status, age in years and sex. Where available, HLA class I and class II types were taken from metadata supplied by the sample provider and were not determined by assay-based typing.

Turning to this clone: Its cognate antigen has yet to be identified. Base qualities were left out, and no much larger clone turns up one base away.

TCRbeta CDR3 regions were amplified from genomic DNA by means of the immunoSEQ Assay, a bias-controlled multiplex PCR. The source study handled its data this way. Nucleated cell counts per sample were estimated from amplification of reference gene primers within the assay. Sequence reads were collapsed and filtered to measure the absolute abundance of every unique TCRbeta CDR3 rearrangement. For each sample, productive Simpson clonality was calculated as the square root of Simpson's diversity index over productive rearrangements. The source is immuneACCESS, and TCRdb retained only in-frame sequences with V and J called. Part of the clones is not carried over; for the studies checked, unresolved V genes explain less than half of this, and the remainder is unexplained. V, J and clone size were drawn from that table, and D and trimming were deduced from the DNA. The sample profile shows 100,000 to 110,000 clones; roughly 84% of them were found once. Around 13% of the sample is in the top ten clones.

Whole blood was collected in K2EDTA tubes by collaborating institutions according to the institutions' own protocols. For TCRbeta analysis, collaborator samples were shipped as frozen whole blood, as isolated PBMCs, or as DNA extracted from either sample type. The paper as a whole reports these results and caveats: The quantity of clinical and demographic metadata differed by source and by participant and was supplied without curation.

From a lookup of the germline V gene, CDR1 and CDR2 are SGHRS and YFSETQ. At the junction V is shortened by 7 bases and J by 5 bases; bases outside the gene matches: 6. Measured from the cysteine to the phenylalanine, the CDR3 is 13 residues long. CDR3 DNA is the only sequence kept; it has 39 bases, read in frame from the first base. Recombination joined TRBV5-1 with TRBJ2-1; 7 central nucleotides agree with TRBD1. Source material: peripheral blood. This receptor was taken from a human donor in a cohort sampled during active COVID-19. Read as DNA, the sequence is TGCGCCAGCCCAGGGGACAGAAACAATGAGCAGTTCTTC. Its product reads: CASPGDRNNEQFF.